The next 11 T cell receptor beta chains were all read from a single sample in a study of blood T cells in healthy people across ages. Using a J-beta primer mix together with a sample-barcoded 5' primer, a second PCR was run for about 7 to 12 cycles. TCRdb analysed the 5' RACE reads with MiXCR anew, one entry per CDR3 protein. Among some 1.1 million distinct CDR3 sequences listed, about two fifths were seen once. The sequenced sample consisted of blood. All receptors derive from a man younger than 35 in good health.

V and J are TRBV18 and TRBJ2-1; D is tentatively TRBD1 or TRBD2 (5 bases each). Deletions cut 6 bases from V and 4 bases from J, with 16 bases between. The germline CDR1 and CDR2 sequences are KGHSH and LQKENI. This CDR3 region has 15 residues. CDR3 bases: TGTGCCAGCTCGCCGAAACGGGGCTCATACAATGAGCAGTTCTTC. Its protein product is CASSPKRGSYNEQFF. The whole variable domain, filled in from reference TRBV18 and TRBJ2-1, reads NAGVMQNPRHLVRRRGQEARLRCSPMKGHSHVYWYRQLPEEGLKFMVYLQKENIIDESGMPKERFSAEFPKEGPSILRIQQVVRGDSAAYFCASSPKRGSYNEQFFGPGTRLTVL.

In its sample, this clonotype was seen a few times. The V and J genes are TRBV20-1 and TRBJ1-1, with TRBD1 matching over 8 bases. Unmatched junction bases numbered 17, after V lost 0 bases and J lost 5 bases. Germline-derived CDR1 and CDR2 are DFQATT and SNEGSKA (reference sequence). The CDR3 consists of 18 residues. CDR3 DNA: TGCAGTGCTAGAGATCCTTGGGCCGAACAGGGGGTAGGAACTGAAGCTTTCTTT. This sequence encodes CSARDPWAEQGVGTEAFF.

CDR3 in amino acids: CASSRTGTGTNQPQHF. CDR3 in DNA: TGTGCCAGCAGCCGAACCGGGACAGGTACTAATCAGCCCCAGCATTTT. The chain carries TRBV6-5 and TRBJ1-5; TRBD1 matches 8 bases. The CDR3 runs to 16 residues. V lost 6 bases to trimming and J lost 4 bases; unmatched junction nucleotides: 11. Germline CDR1 is MNHEY and CDR2 is SVGAGI.

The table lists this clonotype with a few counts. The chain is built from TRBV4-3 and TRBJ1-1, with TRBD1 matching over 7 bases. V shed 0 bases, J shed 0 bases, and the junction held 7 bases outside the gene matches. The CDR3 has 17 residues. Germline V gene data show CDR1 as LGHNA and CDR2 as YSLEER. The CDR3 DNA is TGCGCCAGCAGCCAAGACGCAGGGGGGATGGTGAACACTGAAGCTTTCTTT. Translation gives CASSQDAGGMVNTEAFF.

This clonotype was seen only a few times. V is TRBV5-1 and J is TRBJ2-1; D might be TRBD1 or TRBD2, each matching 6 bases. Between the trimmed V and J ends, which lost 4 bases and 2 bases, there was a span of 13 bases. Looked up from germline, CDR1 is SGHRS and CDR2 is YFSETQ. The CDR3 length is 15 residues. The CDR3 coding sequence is TGCGCCAGCAGCCCGGCTGGGGGGCCCTACAATGAGCAGTTCTTC. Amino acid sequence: CASSPAGGPYNEQFF.

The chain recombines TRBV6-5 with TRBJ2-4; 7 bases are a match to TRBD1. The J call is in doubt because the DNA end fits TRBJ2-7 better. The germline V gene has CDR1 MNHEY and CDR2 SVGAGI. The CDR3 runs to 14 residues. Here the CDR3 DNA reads TGTGCCAGCAGCAGGGACAGCACACATACCGAGCAGTACTTC. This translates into CASSRDSTHTEQYF.

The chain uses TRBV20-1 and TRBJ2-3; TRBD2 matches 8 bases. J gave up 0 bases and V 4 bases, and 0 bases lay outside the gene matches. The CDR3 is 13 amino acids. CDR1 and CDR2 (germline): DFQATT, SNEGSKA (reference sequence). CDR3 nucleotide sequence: TGCAGTGCTAAGCGGGGGAGCACAGATACGCAGTATTTT. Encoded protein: CSAKRGSTDTQYF.

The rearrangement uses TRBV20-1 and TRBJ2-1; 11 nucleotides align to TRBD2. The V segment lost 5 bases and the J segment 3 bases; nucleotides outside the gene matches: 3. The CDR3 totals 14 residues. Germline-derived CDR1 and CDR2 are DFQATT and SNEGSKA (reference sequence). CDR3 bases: TGCAGTGCTTTTACTAGCGGGAGCTACAATGAGCAGTTCTTC. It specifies CSAFTSGSYNEQFF.

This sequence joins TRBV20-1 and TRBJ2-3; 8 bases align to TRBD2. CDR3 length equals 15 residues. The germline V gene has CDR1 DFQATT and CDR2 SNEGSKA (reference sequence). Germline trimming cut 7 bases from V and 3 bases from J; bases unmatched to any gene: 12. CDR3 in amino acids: CSVAREGLMTDTQYF. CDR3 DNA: TGCAGTGTCGCCCGGGAGGGGCTGATGACAGATACGCAGTATTTT.

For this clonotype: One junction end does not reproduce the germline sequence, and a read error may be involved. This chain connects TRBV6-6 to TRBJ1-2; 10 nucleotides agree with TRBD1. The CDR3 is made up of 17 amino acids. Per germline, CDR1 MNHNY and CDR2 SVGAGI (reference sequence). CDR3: CASSYIATGGSGYDYTF. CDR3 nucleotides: TGTGCCAGCAGTTACATCGCGACAGGGGGCTCAGGGTATGACTACACCTTC.

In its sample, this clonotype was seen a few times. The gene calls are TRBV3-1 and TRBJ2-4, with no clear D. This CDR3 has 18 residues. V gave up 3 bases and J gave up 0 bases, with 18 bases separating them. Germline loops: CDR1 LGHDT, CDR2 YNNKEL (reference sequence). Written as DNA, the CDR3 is TGTGCCAGCAGCCAGTTAAGGGCCGCTTCTATAGCCAAAAACATTCAGTACTTC. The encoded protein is CASSQLRAASIAKNIQYF.